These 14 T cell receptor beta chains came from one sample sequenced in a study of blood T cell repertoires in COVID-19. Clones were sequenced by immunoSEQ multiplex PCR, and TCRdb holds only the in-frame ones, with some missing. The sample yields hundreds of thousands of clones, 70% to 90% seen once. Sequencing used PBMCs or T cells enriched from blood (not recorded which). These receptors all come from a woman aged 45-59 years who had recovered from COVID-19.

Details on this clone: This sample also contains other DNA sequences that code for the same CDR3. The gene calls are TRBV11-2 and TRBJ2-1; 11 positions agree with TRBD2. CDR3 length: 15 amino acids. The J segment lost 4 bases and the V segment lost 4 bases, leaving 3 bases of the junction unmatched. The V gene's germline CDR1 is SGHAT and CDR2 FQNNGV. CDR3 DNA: TGTGCCAGCAGCTCCGGGACTAGCGGATACAATGAGCAGTTCTTC. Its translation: CASSSGTSGYNEQFF.

CDR3 bases: TGTGCCAGCAGCACTAGCGGGAACTCCTACAATGAGCAGTTCTTC. As protein: CASSTSGNSYNEQFF. V is TRBV9 and J is TRBJ2-1; 10 positions match TRBD2. CDR1 and CDR2 from the germline V gene are SGDLS and YYNGEE. V dropped 4 bases and J dropped 0; count of bases not matched to a gene: 1. This CDR3 has 15 residues.

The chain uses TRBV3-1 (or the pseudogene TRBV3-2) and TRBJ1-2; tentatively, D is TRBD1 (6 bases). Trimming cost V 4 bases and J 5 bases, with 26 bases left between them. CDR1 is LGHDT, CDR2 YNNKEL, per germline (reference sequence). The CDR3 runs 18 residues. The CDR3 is CASSLNVPTGRGGYGYTF. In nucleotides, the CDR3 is TGTGCCAGCAGCCTTAACGTCCCCACAGGGAGGGGAGGTTATGGCTACACCTTC.

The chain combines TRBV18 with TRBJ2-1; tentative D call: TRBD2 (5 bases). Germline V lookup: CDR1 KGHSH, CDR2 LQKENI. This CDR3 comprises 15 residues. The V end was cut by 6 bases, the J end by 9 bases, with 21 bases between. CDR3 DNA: TGTGCCAGCTCCCCCCTATCCGGGATCAAGGGTGAGCAGTTCTTC. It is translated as CASSPLSGIKGEQFF.

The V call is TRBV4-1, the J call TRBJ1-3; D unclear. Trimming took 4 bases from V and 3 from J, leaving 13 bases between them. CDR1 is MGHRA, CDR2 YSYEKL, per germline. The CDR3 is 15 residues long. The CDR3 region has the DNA TGCGCCAGCAGCCTCGCATTCACCGGTGGAAACACCATATATTTT. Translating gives CASSLAFTGGNTIYF.

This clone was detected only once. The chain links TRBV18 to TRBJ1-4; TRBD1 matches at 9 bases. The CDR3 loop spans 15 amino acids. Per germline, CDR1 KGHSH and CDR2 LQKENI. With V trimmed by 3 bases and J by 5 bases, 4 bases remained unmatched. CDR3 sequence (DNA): TGTGCCAGCTCACCCCAAGGACAGGGGAATGAAAAACTGTTTTTT. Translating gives CASSPQGQGNEKLFF.

CDR3 amino acids: CASSLDRGLVYEQYF. CDR3 coding DNA: TGTGCCAGCAGCTTAGACAGGGGGCTGGTTTACGAGCAGTACTTC. The rearrangement links TRBV11-2 to TRBJ2-7, with 8 bases identical to TRBD1. This CDR3 is 15 amino acids long. Trimming took 0 bases from V and 4 from J; bases not matched to a gene: 5. Germline CDR1 SGHAT, CDR2 FQNNGV.

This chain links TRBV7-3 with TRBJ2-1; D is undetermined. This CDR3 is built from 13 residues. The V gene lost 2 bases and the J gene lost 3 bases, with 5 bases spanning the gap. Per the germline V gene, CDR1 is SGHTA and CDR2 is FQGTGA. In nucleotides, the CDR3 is TGTGCCAGCAGCTTAGAGGTCTACAATGAGCAGTTCTTC. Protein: CASSLEVYNEQFF.

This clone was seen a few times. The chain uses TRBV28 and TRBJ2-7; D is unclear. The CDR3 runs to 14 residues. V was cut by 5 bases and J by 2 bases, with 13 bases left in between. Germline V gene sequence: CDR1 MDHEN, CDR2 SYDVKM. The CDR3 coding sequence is TGTGCCAGCAGTACACAAACCCCCACCTACGAGCAGTACTTC. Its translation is CASSTQTPTYEQYF. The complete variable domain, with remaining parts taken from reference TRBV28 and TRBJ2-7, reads DVKVTQSSRYLVKRTGEKVFLECVQDMDHENMFWYRQDPGLGLRLIYFSYDVKMKEKGDIPEGYSVSREKKERFSLILESASTNQTSMYLCASSTQTPTYEQYFGPGTRLTVT.

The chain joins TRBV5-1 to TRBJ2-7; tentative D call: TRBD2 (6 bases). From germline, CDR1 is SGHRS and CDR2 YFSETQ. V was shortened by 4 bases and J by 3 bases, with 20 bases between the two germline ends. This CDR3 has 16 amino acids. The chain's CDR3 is CASSARPGLNNYEQYF. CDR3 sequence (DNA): TGCGCCAGCAGCGCAAGACCGGGACTTAATAACTACGAGCAGTACTTC.

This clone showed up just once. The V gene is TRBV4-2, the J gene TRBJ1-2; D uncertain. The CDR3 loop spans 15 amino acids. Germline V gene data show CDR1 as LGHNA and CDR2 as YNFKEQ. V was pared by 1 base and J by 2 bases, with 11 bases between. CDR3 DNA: TGTGCCAGCAGCCAAGTCGAGGGAATCAACTATGGCTACACCTTC. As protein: CASSQVEGINYGYTF.

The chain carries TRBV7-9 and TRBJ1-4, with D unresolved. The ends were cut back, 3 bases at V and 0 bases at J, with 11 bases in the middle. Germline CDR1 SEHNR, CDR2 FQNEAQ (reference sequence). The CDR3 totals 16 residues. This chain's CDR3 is CASSFRNSATNEKLFF. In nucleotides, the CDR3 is TGTGCCAGCAGCTTCAGGAACAGTGCAACTAATGAAAAACTGTTTTTT.

The CDR3 protein is CAWSTAADQPQHF. In nucleotides, the CDR3 is TGTGCCTGGAGTACGGCGGCCGATCAGCCCCAGCATTTT. This chain uses TRBV30 with TRBJ1-5; D is unresolved. Germline CDR1 is GTSNPN and CDR2 is SVGIG (reference sequence). The CDR3 totals 13 residues. The V end lost 2 bases, the J end lost 5 bases, and 10 bases lay between the germline ends.

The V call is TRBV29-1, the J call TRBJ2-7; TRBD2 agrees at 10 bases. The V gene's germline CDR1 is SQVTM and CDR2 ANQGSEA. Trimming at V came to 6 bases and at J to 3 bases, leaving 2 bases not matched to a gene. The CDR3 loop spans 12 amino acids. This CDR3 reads CSVKREGYEQYF. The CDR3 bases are TGCAGCGTCAAGCGGGAGGGCTACGAGCAGTACTTC.